This TCR beta chain was profiled in a study of blood T cell repertoires in COVID-19 (dated by TCRdb to the early 2020s). Describing the broader study: Collaborator samples came from the United States, Italy and Spain and covered acute and convalescent phases of COVID-19. The material from the prospective study consisted of cDNA or gDNA derived from T cells, B-cell-depleted T cells, or PBMCs. Where available, HLA class I and class II types were taken from metadata supplied by the sample provider and were not determined by assay-based typing. The sample metadata nearly always contained a de-identified subject ID, COVID-19 status, age in years and sex. Samples were obtained from the ongoing ImmuneRACE study (first 160 participants) and from about 1,300 subjects provided by 6 global collaborators. Deeply sampled blood TCRbeta repertoires from subjects exposed to, actively infected with, or recovered from COVID-19 were included in the dataset. The repertoires were made available in a free public database intended to serve as a resource for research on the immune response to SARS-CoV-2.

Worth noting for this clone: Its antigen target is currently unknown. No per-base quality is available; no much larger clone lies one base away.

Each collaborating institution followed its own protocols to collect whole blood in K2EDTA tubes. For TCRbeta analysis, collaborators shipped samples in one of three forms: frozen whole blood, isolated PBMCs, or DNA extracted from either of those sample types. Germline trimming amounts to 5 bases on V and 7 bases on J, with 7 as the count of junction bases outside the gene matches. The CDR1 and CDR2 encoded by the germline V gene (reference sequence) are LNHDA and SQIVND. The CDR3 starts with the cysteine, ends with the phenylalanine, and has 14 residues. Here the CDR3 DNA is all that survives: 42 bases in frame from base 1. TCRbeta CDR3 regions were amplified from genomic DNA using the immunoSEQ Assay, a bias-controlled multiplex PCR. The study's own analysis went as follows. The number of nucleated cells in each sample was estimated by amplification of reference gene primers within the assay. Sequence reads were collapsed and filtered to measure the absolute abundance of every unique TCRbeta CDR3 rearrangement. For each sample, productive Simpson clonality was calculated as the square root of Simpson's diversity index over productive rearrangements. TCRdb obtained this table from immuneACCESS and retained in-frame rearrangements with V and J assigned. These tables miss some clones; where compared with another copy, unresolved V genes account for less than half of the shortfall, and the remainder is unexplained. Clone size and V and J calls were adopted from that table, with D and trimming inferred from the DNA. For this sample there are around 97,000 clones; 84% appear just once. Of the sample, 13% is held by the ten largest clones.

General conclusions and limits of the study: The amount of clinical and demographic metadata varied by source and participant and was provided uncurated.

The source is a human donor in a cohort sampled during active or convalescent COVID-19. The rearrangement joined TRBV19 to TRBJ2-1; the central 8 bases match TRBD2. Sample: peripheral blood. The DNA is as follows: TGTGCCAGTAGTGCGGGGGGCATTTTGAATGAGCAGTTCTTC. Translated, this is CASSAGGILNEQFF.